This T cell receptor (beta chain) emerged from a study of shared clonotypes between healthy human individuals. Donors comprised only Caucasian adults living in Nashville, Tennessee. This table comes from immunoSEQ multiplex PCR, and its TCRdb copy is limited to in-frame clones, with some not included. The table records 550,000 to 800,000 clones, around two thirds of them present only once. CDR1 and CDR2 (germline): LNHDA, SQIVND (reference sequence). This CDR3 has 14 residues. V was cut by 6 bases and J by 2 bases, with 13 bases left in between. Sequencing was carried out using memory CD4+ T cells sorted from blood. Subset denoted: CD45RA-negative fraction. The chain links TRBV19 to TRBJ2-5; D call uncertain. This clonotype was obtained from a woman in her twenties or thirties in good health. CDR3 bases: TGTGCCAGTAGCTTCGGGTATAAACAAGAGACCCAGTACTTC. Translated: CASSFGYKQETQYF. Drawing the rest from reference TRBV19 and TRBJ2-5, the complete variable domain is DGGITQSPKYLFRKEGQNVTLSCEQNLNHDAMYWYRQDPGQGLRLIYYSQIVNDFQKGDIAEGYSVSREKKESFPLTVTSAQKNPTAFYLCASSFGYKQETQYFGPGTRLLVL.